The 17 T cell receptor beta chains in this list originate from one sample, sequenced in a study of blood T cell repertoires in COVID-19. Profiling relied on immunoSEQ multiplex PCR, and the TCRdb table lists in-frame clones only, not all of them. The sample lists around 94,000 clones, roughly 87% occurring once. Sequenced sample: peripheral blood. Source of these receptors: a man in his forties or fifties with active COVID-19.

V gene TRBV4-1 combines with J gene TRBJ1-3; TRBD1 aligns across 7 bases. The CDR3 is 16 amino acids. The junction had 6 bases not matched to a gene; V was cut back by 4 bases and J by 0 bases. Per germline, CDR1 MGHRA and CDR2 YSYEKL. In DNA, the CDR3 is TGCGCCAGCAGCCTTGGACAGGCCTACTCTGGAAACACCATATATTTT. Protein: CASSLGQAYSGNTIYF.

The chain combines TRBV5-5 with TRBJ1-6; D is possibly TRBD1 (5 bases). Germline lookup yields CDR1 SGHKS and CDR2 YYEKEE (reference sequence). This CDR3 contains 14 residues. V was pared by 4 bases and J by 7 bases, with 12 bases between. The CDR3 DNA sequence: TGTGCCAGCAGCCTTCCGACAGAGAATTCACCCCTCCACTTT. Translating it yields CASSLPTENSPLHF.

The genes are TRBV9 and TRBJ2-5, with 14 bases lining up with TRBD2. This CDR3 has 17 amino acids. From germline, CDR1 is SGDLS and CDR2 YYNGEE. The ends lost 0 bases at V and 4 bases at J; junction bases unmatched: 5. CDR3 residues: CASSVGLAGGLVETQYF. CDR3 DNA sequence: TGTGCCAGCAGCGTAGGACTAGCGGGGGGGCTTGTAGAGACCCAGTACTTC.

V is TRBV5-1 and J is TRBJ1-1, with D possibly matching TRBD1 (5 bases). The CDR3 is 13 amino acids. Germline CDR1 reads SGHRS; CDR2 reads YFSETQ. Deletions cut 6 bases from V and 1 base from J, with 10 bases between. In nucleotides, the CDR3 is TGCGCCAGCAAGGAGGGGACGAACACTGAAGCTTTCTTT. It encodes CASKEGTNTEAFF.

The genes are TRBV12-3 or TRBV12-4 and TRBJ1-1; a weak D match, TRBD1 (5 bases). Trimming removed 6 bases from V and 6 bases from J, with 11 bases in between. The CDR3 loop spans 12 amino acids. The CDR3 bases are TGTGCCAGCAGCCCGACAGTACCTGAAGCTTTCTTT. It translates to CASSPTVPEAFF.

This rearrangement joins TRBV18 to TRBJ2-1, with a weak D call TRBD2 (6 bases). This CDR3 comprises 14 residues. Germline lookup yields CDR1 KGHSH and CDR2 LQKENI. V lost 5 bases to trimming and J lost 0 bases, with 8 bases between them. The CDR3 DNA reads TGTGCCAGCTCAGGGGGGAGCTCCTACAATGAGCAGTTCTTC. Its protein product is CASSGGSSYNEQFF.

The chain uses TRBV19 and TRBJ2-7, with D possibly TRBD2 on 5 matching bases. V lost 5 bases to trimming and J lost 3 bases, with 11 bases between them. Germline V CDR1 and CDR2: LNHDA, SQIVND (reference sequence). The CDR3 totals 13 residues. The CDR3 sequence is CASSEGNYYEQYF. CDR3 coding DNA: TGTGCCAGTAGTGAGGGAAACTACTACGAGCAGTACTTC.

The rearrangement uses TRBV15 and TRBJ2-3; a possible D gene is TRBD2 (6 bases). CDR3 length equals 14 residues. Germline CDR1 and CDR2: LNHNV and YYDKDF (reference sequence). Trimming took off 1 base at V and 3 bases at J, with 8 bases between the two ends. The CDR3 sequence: CATSRGLETDTQYF. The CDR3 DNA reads TGTGCCACCAGCAGAGGACTAGAAACAGATACGCAGTATTTT.

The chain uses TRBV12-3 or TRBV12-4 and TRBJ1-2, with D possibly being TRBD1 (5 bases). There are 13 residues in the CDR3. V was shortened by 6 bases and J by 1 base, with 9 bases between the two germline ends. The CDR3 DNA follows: TGTGCCAGCAGCTCCAGGGTTAACTATGGCTACACCTTC. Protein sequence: CASSSRVNYGYTF.

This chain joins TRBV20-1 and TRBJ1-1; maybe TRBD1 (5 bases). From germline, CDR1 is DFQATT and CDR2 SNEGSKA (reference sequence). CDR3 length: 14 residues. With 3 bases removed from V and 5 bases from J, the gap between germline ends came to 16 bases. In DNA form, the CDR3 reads TGCAGTGCTAGTTCCCCAGGGCTTAATACTGAAGCTTTCTTT. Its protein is CSASSPGLNTEAFF.

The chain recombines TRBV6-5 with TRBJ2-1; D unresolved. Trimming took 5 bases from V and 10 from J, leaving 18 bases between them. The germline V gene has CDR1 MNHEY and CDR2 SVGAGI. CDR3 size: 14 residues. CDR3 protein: CASSPLGFPGEQFF. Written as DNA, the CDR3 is TGTGCCAGCAGTCCCTTGGGCTTCCCCGGCGAGCAGTTCTTC.

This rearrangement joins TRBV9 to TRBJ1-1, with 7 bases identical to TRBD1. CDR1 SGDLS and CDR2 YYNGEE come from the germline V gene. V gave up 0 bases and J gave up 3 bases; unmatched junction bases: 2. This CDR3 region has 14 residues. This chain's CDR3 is CASSVVQGHTEAFF. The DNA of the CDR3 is TGTGCCAGCAGCGTAGTACAGGGGCACACTGAAGCTTTCTTT.

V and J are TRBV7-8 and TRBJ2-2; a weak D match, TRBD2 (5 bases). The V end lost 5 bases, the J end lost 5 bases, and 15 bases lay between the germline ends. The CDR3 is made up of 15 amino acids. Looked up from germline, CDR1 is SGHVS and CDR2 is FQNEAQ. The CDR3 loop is CASSERKERTGELFF. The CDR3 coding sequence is TGTGCCAGCAGCGAGCGGAAGGAGCGTACCGGGGAGCTGTTTTTT.

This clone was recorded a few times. For the CDR3, the DNA is TGCGCCAGTAAAGGGCGGGGGAGGGAGACCCAGTACTTC. Protein sequence: CASKGRGRETQYF. The rearrangement joins TRBV10-2 to TRBJ2-5; 7 nucleotides line up with TRBD2. Losses at the gene ends were 9 bases for V and 5 bases for J; bases not matched to a gene: 9. CDR3 size: 13 residues. Germline lookup yields CDR1 WSHSY and CDR2 SAAADI.

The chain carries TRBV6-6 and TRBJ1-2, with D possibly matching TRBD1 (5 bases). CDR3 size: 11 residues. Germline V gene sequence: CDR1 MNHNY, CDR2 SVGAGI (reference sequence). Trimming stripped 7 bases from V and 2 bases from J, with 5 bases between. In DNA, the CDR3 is TGTGCCAGCAAGGGGAACTATGGCTACACCTTC. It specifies CASKGNYGYTF.

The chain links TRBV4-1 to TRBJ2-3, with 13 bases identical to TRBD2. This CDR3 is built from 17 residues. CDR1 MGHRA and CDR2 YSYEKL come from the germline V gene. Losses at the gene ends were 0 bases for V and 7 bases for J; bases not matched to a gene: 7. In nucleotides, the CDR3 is TGCGCCAGCAGCCAAGAAGTCACTAGCGGGGGGGGGTATACGCAGTATTTT. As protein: CASSQEVTSGGGYTQYF.

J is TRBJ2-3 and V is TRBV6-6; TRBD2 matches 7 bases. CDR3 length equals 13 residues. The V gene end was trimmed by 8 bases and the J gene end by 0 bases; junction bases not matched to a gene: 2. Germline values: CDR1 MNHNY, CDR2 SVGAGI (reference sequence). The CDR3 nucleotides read TGTGCCAGCCGGGGGGTCAGCACAGATACGCAGTATTTT. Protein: CASRGVSTDTQYF.